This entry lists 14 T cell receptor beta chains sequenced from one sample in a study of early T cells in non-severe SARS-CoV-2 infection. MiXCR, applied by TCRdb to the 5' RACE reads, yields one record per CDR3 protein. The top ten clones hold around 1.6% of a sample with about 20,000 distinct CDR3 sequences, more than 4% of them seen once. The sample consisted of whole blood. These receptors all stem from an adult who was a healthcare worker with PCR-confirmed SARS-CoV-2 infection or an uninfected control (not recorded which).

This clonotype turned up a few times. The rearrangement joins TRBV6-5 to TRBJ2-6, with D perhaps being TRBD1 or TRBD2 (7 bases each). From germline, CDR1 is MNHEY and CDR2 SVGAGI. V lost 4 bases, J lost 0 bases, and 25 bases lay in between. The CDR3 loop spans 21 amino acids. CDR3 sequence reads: CASSSTTGNSRLASGANVLTF. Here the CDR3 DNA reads TGTGCCAGCAGTTCGACGACAGGGAACTCCAGACTAGCCTCTGGGGCCAACGTCCTGACTTTC.

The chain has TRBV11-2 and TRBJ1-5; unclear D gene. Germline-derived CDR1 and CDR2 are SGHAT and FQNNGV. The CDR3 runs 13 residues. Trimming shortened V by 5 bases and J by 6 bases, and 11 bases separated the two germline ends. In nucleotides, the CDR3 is TGTGCCAGCAGCCGTGATTGGGGTCAGCCCCAGCATTTT. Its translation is CASSRDWGQPQHF.

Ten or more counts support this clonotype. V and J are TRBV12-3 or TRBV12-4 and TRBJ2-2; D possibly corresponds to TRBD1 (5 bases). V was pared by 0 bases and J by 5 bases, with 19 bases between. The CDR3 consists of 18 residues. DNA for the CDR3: TGTGCCAGCAGTTTAGCGCTTTTTCGGGCAGGGTGGACCGGGGAGCTGTTTTTT. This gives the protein CASSLALFRAGWTGELFF.

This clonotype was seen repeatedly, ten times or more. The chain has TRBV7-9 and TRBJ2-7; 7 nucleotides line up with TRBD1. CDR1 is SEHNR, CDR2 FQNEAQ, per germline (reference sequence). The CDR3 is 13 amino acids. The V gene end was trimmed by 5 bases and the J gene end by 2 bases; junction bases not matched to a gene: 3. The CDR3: CASSHGQAYEQYF. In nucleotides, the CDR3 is TGTGCCAGCAGCCATGGACAGGCCTACGAGCAGTACTTC.

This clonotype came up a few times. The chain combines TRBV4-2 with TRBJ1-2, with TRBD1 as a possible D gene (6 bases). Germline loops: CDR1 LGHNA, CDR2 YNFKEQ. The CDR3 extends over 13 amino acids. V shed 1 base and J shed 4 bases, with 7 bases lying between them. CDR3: CASSQADSYGYTF. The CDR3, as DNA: TGTGCCAGCAGCCAAGCGGACAGCTATGGCTACACCTTC.

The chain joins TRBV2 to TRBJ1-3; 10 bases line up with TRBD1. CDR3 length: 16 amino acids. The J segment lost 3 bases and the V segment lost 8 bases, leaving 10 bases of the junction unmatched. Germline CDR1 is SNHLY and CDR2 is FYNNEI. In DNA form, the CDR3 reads TGTGCCAGCGGGCTGACAGGGGGCGTGAGTGGAAACACCATATATTTT. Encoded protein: CASGLTGGVSGNTIYF. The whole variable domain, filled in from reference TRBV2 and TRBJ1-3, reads EPEVTQTPSHQVTQMGQEVILRCVPISNHLYFYWYRQILGQKVEFLVSFYNNEISEKSEIFDDQFSVERPDGSNFTLKIRSTKLEDSAMYFCASGLTGGVSGNTIYFGEGSWLTVV.

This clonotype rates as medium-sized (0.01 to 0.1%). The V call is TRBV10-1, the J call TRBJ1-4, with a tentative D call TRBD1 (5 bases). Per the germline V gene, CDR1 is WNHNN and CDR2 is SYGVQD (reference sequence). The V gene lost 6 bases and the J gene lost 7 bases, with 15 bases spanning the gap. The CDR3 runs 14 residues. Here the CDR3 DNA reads TGCGCCAGCAGCCAGGGCGGCCGAGCTGAAAAACTGTTTTTT. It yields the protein CASSQGGRAEKLFF.

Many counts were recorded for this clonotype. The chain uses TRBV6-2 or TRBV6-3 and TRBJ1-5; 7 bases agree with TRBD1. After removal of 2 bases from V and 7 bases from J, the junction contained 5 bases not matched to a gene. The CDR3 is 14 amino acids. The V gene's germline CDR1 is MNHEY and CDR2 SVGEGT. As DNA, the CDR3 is TGTGCCAGCAGTTACCAGACAGGGCGCCAGCCCCAGCATTTT. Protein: CASSYQTGRQPQHF.

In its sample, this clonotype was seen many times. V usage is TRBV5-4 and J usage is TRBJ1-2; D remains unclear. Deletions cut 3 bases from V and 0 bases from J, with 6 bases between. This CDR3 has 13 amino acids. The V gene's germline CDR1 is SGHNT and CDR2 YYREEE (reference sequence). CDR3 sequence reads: CASSYQANYGYTF. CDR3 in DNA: TGTGCCAGCAGCTACCAAGCTAACTATGGCTACACCTTC.

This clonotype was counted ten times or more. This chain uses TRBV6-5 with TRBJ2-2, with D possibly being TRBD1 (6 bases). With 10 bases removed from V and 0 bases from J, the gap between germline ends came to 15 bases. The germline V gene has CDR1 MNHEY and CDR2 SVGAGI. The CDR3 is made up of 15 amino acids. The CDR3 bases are TGTGCCACCCGGCCGGGACACGCGAACACCGGGGAGCTGTTTTTT. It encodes CATRPGHANTGELFF.

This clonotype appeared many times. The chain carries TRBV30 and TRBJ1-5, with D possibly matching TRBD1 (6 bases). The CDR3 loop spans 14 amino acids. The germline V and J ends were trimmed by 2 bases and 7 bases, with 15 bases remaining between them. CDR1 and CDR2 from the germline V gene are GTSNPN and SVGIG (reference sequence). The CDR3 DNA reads TGTGCCTGGAGTAAGGACAGTCGAATCCAGCCCCAGCATTTT. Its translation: CAWSKDSRIQPQHF. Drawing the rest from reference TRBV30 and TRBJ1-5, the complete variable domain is SQTIHQWPATLVQPVGSPLSLECTVEGTSNPNLYWYRQAAGRGLQLLFYSVGIGQISSEVPQNLSASRPQDRQFILSSKKLLLSDSGFYLCAWSKDSRIQPQHFGDGTRLSIL.

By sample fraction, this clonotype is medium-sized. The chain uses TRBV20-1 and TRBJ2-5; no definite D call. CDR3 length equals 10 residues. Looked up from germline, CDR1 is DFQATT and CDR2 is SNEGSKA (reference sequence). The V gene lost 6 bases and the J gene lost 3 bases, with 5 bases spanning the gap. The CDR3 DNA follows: TGCAGTGCGATGGAAGAGACCCAGTACTTC. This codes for CSAMEETQYF.

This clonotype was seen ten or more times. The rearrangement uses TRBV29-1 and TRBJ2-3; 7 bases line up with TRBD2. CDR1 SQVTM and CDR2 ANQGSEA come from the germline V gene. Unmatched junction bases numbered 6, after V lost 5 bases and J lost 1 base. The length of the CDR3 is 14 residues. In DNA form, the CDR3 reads TGCAGCGTTACCGGGGGGTCCGGCACAGATACGCAGTATTTT. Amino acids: CSVTGGSGTDTQYF.

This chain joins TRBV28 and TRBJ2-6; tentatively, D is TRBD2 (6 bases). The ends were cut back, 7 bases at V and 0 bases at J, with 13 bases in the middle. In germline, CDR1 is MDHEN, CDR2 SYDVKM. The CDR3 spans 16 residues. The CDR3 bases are TGTGCCAGCATCCCTGGGAGGAGCTCTGGGGCCAACGTCCTGACTTTC. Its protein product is CASIPGRSSGANVLTF.